The 18 T cell receptor beta chains below come from one sample, sequenced in a study of T cells in localized non-small cell lung cancer. Only in-frame clones appear in the TCRdb table, and some are missing; sequencing was by immunoSEQ multiplex PCR. This table holds around 91,000 clones, 87% found once. This specimen was peripheral blood, taken before any cancer treatment. The receptors originated from a man aged 40 to 70 with stage I squamous cell lung carcinoma.

This clone was counted a single time. CDR3 sequence reads: CASSEPGQRETQYF. As DNA, the CDR3 is TGCGCCAGCAGCGAACCGGGACAAAGAGAGACCCAGTACTTC. This chain connects TRBV5-1 to TRBJ2-5; D is perhaps TRBD1 (6 bases). Trimming cost V 4 bases and J 4 bases, with 14 bases left between them. Germline values: CDR1 SGHRS, CDR2 YFSETQ. The length of the CDR3 is 14 residues.

The chain links TRBV5-1 to TRBJ1-2; no reliable D call. The CDR3 covers 17 residues. V was cut by 1 base and J by 2 bases, with 18 bases left in between. Germline CDR1 is SGHRS and CDR2 is YFSETQ. CDR3 protein: CASSLLGRPNLNYGYTF. CDR3 in DNA: TGCGCCAGCAGCTTGTTAGGGAGACCAAACCTGAACTATGGCTACACCTTC.

The chain combines TRBV19 with TRBJ2-1, with 12 bases that match TRBD2. The J segment lost 8 bases and the V segment lost 8 bases, leaving 7 bases of the junction unmatched. Germline loops: CDR1 LNHDA, CDR2 SQIVND (reference sequence). The CDR3 runs 14 residues. In DNA form, the CDR3 reads TGTGCCAGTGATGCTAGCGGGGGGGCCGATGAGCAGTTCTTC. Translation: CASDASGGADEQFF.

The chain is built from TRBV6-4 and TRBJ1-6; weak D call: TRBD1 (6 bases). Trimming removed 0 bases from V and 3 bases from J, with 6 bases in between. Per the germline V gene, CDR1 is MRHNA and CDR2 is SNTAGT. The CDR3 length is 15 residues. The CDR3 here is CASSDSGHYNSPLHF. In DNA form, the CDR3 reads TGTGCCAGCAGTGACTCGGGACACTATAATTCACCCCTCCACTTT.

This clone was counted between two and nine times. The gene calls are TRBV10-2 and TRBJ2-1, with TRBD2 matching over 11 bases. The V segment lost 3 bases and the J segment 0 bases; nucleotides outside the gene matches: 7. Germline CDR1 is WSHSY and CDR2 is SAAADI. CDR3 size: 18 residues. CDR3 in amino acids: CASSDGLAGRSSYNEQFF. As DNA, the CDR3 is TGCGCCAGCAGTGACGGACTAGCGGGCCGAAGCTCCTACAATGAGCAGTTCTTC.

The chain recombines TRBV6-1 with TRBJ2-7; D is undetermined. Germline V lookup: CDR1 MNHNS, CDR2 SASEGT. V lost 2 bases and J lost 3, with 11 bases in between. The CDR3 has 14 amino acids. The DNA of the CDR3 is TGTGCCAGCAGTGAAATTAACAGCCGCTACGAGCAGTACTTC. Translated: CASSEINSRYEQYF.

V is TRBV9 and J is TRBJ1-2; 9 nucleotides align to TRBD1. The CDR3 has 14 residues. V was pared by 3 bases and J by 6 bases, with 6 bases of the junction left unmatched. Germline assignment: CDR1 SGDLS and CDR2 YYNGEE. CDR3 in amino acids: CASSAVWDRDGYTF. The CDR3 region has the DNA TGTGCCAGCAGCGCCGTATGGGACAGGGATGGCTACACCTTC.

J is TRBJ1-1 and V is TRBV27; D is uncertain. V shed 5 bases and J shed 1 base, with 8 bases lying between them. CDR1 is MNHEY, CDR2 SMNVEV, per germline (reference sequence). The CDR3 contains 13 residues. CDR3 region: CASSPRQNTEAFF. The CDR3 DNA reads as TGTGCCAGCAGTCCCCGACAGAACACTGAAGCTTTCTTT.

This clone has a single count. The rearrangement uses TRBV7-9 and TRBJ2-5, with 11 bases aligning to TRBD2. The J segment lost 1 base and the V segment lost 5 bases, leaving 3 bases of the junction unmatched. The CDR3 length is 15 residues. In germline, CDR1 is SEHNR, CDR2 FQNEAQ (reference sequence). The CDR3 is CASSPSGGPQETQYF. The CDR3 DNA reads as TGTGCCAGCAGCCCTAGCGGGGGGCCCCAAGAGACCCAGTACTTC.

This chain uses TRBV4-1 with TRBJ1-4; D gene uncertain. The germline V gene has CDR1 MGHRA and CDR2 YSYEKL. The CDR3 consists of 17 residues. With 2 bases removed from V and 0 bases from J, the gap between germline ends came to 13 bases. The CDR3 here is CASSQKRQLATNEKLFF. Here the CDR3 DNA reads TGCGCCAGCAGCCAAAAGCGGCAGCTTGCAACTAATGAAAAACTGTTTTTT.

The chain is built from TRBV28 and TRBJ1-5; tentative D call: TRBD1 (6 bases). Germline V gene sequence: CDR1 MDHEN, CDR2 SYDVKM. The CDR3 spans 14 residues. Trimming removed 1 base from V and 6 bases from J, with 10 bases in between. This CDR3 reads CASSLFRGPQPQHF. The CDR3 nucleotides read TGTGCCAGCAGTTTATTCCGGGGGCCTCAGCCCCAGCATTTT.

The V call is TRBV19, the J call TRBJ1-3; 8 bases map to TRBD1. Germline-derived CDR1 and CDR2 are LNHDA and SQIVND (reference sequence). The CDR3 loop spans 15 amino acids. Trimming took 7 bases from V and 1 from J; bases not matched to a gene: 6. DNA of the CDR3: TGTGCCAGTACCAGAGGGACAGGATCTGGAAACACCATATATTTT. Its protein product is CASTRGTGSGNTIYF.

V usage is TRBV7-9 and J usage is TRBJ1-1; a possible D gene is TRBD1 (5 bases). V lost 5 bases to trimming and J lost 0 bases, with 10 bases between them. CDR1 SEHNR and CDR2 FQNEAQ come from the germline V gene (reference sequence). CDR3 size: 14 residues. This CDR3 reads CASSPDIMNTEAFF. Here the CDR3 DNA reads TGTGCCAGCAGCCCGGACATTATGAACACTGAAGCTTTCTTT.

The chain joins TRBV21-1 to TRBJ1-3. TRBV21-1 is designated a pseudogene. This CDR3 has 16 amino acids. This CDR3 is CASSKGNTREGNTIYF. The CDR3 region has the DNA TGTGCCAGCAGCAAAGGTAACACACGAGAGGGAAACACCATATATTTT.

In DNA, the CDR3 is TGCGCCAGCAGTCCTACACTGTCCGGGGAGCTGTTTTTT. Translating it yields CASSPTLSGELFF. The V gene is TRBV10-1, the J gene TRBJ2-2; D is uncertain. This CDR3 contains 13 residues. In germline, CDR1 is WNHNN, CDR2 SYGVQD (reference sequence). The V and J ends lost 5 bases and 6 bases respectively, with 10 bases between them.

This chain links TRBV19 with TRBJ2-6; D gene ambiguous. CDR1 LNHDA and CDR2 SQIVND come from the germline V gene (reference sequence). The V and J ends lost 5 bases and 2 bases respectively, with 13 bases between them. This CDR3 is 16 amino acids long. CDR3 DNA sequence: TGTGCCAGTAGTGCCCCTGCACTCACTGGGGCCAACGTCCTGACTTTC. This codes for CASSAPALTGANVLTF.

V is TRBV7-8 and J is TRBJ1-2, with TRBD1 as a possible D gene (5 bases). The CDR3 runs to 14 residues. V lost 5 bases and J lost 2, with 12 bases in between. The V gene's germline CDR1 is SGHVS and CDR2 FQNEAQ. The CDR3 bases are TGTGCCAGCAGCCTGATACGGGGGAACTATGGCTACACCTTC. Amino acid sequence: CASSLIRGNYGYTF.

CDR3 residues: CAGGFRDRGLTEAFF. In DNA form, the CDR3 reads TGTGCCGGGGGATTTCGGGACAGGGGTCTCACTGAAGCTTTCTTT. This chain links TRBV6-1 with TRBJ1-1; 10 positions match TRBD1. Unmatched junction bases numbered 13, after V lost 11 bases and J lost 4 bases. The CDR3 covers 15 residues. Looked up from germline, CDR1 is MNHNS and CDR2 is SASEGT.